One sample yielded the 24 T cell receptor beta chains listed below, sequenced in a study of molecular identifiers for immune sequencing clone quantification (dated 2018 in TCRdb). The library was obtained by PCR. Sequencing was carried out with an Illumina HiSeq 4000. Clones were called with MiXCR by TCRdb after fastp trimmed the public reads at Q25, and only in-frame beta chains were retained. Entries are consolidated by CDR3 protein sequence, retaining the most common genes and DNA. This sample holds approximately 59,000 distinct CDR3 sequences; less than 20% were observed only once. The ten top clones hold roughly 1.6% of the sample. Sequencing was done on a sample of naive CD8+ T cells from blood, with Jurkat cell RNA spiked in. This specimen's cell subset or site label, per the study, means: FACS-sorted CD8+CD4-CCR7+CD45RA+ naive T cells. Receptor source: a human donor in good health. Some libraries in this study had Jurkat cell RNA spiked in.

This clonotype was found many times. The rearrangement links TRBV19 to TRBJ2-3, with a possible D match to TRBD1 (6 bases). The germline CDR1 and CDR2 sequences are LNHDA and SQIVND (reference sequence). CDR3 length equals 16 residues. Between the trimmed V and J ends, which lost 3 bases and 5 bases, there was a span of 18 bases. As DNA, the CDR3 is TGTGCCAGTAGTATTGAGCCGCAGGGGCTTGGAGATACGCAGTATTTT. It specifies CASSIEPQGLGDTQYF.

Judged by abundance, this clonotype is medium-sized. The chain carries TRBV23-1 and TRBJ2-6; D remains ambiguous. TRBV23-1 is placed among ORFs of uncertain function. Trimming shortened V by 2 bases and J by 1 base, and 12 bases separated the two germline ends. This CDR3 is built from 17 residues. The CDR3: CASSQKEESSGANVLTF. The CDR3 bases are TGCGCCAGCAGTCAAAAGGAAGAGAGTTCTGGGGCCAACGTCCTGACTTTC.

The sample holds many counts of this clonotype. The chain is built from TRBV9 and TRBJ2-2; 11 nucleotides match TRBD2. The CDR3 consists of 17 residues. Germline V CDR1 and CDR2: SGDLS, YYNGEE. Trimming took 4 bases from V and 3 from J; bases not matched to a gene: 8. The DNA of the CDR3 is TGTGCCAGCAGCTTCGCCGGGACTAGCGGCTACACCGGGGAGCTGTTTTTT. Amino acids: CASSFAGTSGYTGELFF.

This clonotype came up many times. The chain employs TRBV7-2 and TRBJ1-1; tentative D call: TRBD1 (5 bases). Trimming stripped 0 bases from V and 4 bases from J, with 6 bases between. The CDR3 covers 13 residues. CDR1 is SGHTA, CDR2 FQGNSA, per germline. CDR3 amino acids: CASSLAQGTEAFF. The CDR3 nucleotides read TGTGCCAGCAGCTTAGCTCAGGGCACTGAAGCTTTCTTT. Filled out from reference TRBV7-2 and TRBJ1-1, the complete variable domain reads GAGVSQSPSNKVTEKGKDVELRCDPISGHTALYWYRQSLGQGLEFLIYFQGNSAPDKSGLPSDRFSAERTGGSVSTLTIQRTQQEDSAVYLCASSLAQGTEAFFGQGTRLTVV.

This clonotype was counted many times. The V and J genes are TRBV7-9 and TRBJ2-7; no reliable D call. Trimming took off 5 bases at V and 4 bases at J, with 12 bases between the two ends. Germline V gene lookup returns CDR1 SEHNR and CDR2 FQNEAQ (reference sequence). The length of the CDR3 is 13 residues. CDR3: CASSPFLQYEQYF. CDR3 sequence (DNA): TGTGCCAGCAGCCCGTTTCTGCAATACGAGCAGTACTTC.

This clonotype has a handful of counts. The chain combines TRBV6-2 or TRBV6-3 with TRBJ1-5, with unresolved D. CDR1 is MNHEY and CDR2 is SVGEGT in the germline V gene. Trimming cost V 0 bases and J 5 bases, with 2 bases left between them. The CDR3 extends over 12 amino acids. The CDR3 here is CASSYSHQPQHF. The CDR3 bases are TGTGCCAGCAGTTACTCGCATCAGCCCCAGCATTTT.

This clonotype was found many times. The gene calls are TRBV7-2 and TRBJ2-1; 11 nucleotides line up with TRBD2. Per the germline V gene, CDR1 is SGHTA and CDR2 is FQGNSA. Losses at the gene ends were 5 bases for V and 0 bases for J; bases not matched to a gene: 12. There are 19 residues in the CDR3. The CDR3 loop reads CASSPLAGDPSSSYNEQFF. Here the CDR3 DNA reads TGTGCCAGCAGCCCACTAGCGGGAGATCCCTCGAGCTCCTACAATGAGCAGTTCTTC.

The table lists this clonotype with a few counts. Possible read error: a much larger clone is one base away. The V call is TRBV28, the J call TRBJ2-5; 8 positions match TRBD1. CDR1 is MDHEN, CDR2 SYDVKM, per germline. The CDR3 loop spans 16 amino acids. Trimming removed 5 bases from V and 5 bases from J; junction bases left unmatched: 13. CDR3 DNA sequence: TGTGCCAGCAGTGGATCCTGGATGACAGGGGACGAGACCCAGTACTTC. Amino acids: CASSGSWMTGDETQYF. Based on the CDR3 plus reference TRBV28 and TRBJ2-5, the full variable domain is DVKVTQSSRYLVKRTGEKVFLECVQDMDHENMFWYRQDPGLGLRLIYFSYDVKMKEKGDIPEGYSVSREKKERFSLILESASTNQTSMYLCASSGSWMTGDETQYFGPGTRLLVL.

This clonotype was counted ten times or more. Here the CDR3 DNA reads TGTGCCAGCAGACCCTGGTTCGGGGGCGACGGCACAGATACGCAGTATTTT. This sequence encodes CASRPWFGGDGTDTQYF. The chain combines TRBV6-5 with TRBJ2-3, with D perhaps TRBD1 or TRBD2 (6 bases each). The germline V gene encodes CDR1 MNHEY and CDR2 SVGAGI. The V and J ends lost 6 bases and 1 base respectively, with 20 bases between them. CDR3 size: 17 residues.

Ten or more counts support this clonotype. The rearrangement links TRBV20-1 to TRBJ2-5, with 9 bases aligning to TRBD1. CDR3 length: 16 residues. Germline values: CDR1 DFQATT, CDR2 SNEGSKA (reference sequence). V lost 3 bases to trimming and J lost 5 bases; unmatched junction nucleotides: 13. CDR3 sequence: CSARRPGTGWIETQYF. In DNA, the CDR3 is TGCAGTGCTAGGAGGCCCGGGACAGGGTGGATCGAGACCCAGTACTTC.

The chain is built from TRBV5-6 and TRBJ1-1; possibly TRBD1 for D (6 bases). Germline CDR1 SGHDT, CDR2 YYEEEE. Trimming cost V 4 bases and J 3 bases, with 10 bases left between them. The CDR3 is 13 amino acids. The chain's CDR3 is CASSAYRDTEAFF. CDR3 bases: TGTGCCAGCAGCGCCTACAGGGACACTGAAGCTTTCTTT.

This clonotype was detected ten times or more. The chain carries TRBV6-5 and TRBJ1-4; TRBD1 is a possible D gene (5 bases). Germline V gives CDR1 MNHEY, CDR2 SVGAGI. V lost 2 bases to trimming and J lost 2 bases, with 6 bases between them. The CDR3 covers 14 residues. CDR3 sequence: CASSYGGTNEKLFF. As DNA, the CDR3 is TGTGCCAGCAGTTACGGGGGGACTAATGAAAAACTGTTTTTT.

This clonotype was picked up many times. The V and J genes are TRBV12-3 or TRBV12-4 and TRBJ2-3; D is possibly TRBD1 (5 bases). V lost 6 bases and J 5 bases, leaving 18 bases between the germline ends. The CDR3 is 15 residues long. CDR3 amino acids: CASSHTEGARDTQYF. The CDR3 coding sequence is TGTGCCAGCAGCCACACCGAAGGGGCGCGAGATACGCAGTATTTT.

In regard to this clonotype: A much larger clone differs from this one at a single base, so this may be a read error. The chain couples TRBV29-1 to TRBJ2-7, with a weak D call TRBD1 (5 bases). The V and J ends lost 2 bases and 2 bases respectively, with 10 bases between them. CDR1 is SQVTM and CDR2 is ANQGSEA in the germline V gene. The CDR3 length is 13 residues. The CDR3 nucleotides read TGCAGCGTTGAACAGACAGATACCTACGAGCAGTACTTC. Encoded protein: CSVEQTDTYEQYF.

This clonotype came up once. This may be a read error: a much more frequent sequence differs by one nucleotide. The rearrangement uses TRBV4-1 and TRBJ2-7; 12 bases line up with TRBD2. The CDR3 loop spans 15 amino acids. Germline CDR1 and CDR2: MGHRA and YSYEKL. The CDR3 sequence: CASGHGTSGQYEQYF. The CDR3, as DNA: TGCGCCAGCGGCCACGGGACTAGCGGGCAGTACGAGCAGTACTTC.

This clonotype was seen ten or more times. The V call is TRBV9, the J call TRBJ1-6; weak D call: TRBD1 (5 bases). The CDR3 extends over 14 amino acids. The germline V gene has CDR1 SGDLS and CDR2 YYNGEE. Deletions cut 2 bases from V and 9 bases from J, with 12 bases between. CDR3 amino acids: CASSVGGDGSPLHF. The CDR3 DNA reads TGTGCCAGCAGCGTCGGAGGGGACGGTTCACCCCTCCACTTT.

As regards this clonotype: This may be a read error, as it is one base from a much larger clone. The CDR3, as DNA: TGTGCCTGTAGTATGGTCTACACAGATACGCAGTATTTT. It codes for CACSMVYTDTQYF. The rearrangement uses TRBV19 and TRBJ2-3; D gene unclear. Germline lookup yields CDR1 LNHDA and CDR2 SQIVND (reference sequence). The CDR3 is made up of 13 amino acids.

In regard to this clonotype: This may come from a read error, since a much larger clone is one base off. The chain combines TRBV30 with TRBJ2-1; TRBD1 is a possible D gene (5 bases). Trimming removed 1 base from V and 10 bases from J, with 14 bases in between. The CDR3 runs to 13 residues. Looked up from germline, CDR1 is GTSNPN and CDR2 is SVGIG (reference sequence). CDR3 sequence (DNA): TGTGCCTGGAGTGCGAACAGGTTACAGGAGCAGTTCTTC. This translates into CAWSANRLQEQFF.

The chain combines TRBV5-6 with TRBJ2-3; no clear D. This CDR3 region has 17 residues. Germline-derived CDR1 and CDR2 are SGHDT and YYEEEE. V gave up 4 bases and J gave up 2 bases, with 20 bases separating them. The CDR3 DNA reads TGTGCCAGCAGCACGGGCCTTACGGTACTCATCACAGATACGCAGTATTTT. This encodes CASSTGLTVLITDTQYF. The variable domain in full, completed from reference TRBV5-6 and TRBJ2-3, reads DAGVTQSPTHLIKTRGQQVTLRCSPKSGHDTVSWYQQALGQGPQFIFQYYEEEERQRGNFPDRFSGHQFPNYSSELNVNALLLGDSALYLCASSTGLTVLITDTQYFGPGTRLTVL.

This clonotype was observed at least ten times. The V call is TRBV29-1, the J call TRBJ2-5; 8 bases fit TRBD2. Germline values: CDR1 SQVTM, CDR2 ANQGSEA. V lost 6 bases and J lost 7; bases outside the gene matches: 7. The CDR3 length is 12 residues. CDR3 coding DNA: TGCAGCGTCCATAGCGGGATGGTGACCCAGTACTTC. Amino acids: CSVHSGMVTQYF.

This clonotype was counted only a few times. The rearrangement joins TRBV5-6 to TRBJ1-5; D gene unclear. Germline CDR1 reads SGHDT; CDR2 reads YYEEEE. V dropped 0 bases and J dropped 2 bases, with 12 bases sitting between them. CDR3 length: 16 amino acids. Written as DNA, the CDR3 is TGTGCCAGCAGCTTGGCGGCCGCCTCGGGCAATCAGCCCCAGCATTTT. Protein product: CASSLAAASGNQPQHF.

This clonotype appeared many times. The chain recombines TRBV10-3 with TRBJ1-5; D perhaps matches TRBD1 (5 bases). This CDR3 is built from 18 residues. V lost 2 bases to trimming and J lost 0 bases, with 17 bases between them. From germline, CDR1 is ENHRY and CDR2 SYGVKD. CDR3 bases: TGTGCCATCAGTGAGACGGGACGGACCCCTTATAGCAATCAGCCCCAGCATTTT. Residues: CAISETGRTPYSNQPQHF.

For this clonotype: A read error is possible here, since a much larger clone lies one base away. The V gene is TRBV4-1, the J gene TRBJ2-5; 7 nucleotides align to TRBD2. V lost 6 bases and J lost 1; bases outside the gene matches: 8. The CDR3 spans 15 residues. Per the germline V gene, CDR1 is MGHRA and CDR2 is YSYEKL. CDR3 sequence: CASSWLAALQETQYF. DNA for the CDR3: TGCGCCAGCAGTTGGCTAGCGGCCCTCCAAGAGACCCAGTACTTC.

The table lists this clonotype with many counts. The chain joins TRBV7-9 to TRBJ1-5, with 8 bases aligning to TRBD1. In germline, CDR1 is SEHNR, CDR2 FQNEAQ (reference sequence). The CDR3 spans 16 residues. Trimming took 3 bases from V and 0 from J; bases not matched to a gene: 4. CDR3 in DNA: TGTGCCAGCAGCTTGGGGACAGGCGATAGCAATCAGCCCCAGCATTTT. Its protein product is CASSLGTGDSNQPQHF.